The 26 T cell receptor beta chains reported below all come from one sample, sequenced in a study of stem cell transplantation in POMP-related autoinflammatory disease. Only in-frame clones appear in the TCRdb table, and some are missing; sequencing was by immunoSEQ multiplex PCR. The data show roughly 70,000 clones, roughly 88% seen once. The starting material was CD4+ T cells from PBMCs, obtained after stem cell transplantation. Every receptor here comes from a human patient with POMP-related autoinflammation and immune dysregulation (PRAID). Some T cells may arise from the graft donor.

The gene calls are TRBV7-9 and TRBJ2-1, with no clear D. Germline V gene sequence: CDR1 SEHNR, CDR2 FQNEAQ (reference sequence). Deletions cut 1 base from V and 4 bases from J, with 23 bases between. The CDR3 runs to 19 residues. Here the CDR3 reads CASSLGLGWRVWAYNEQFF. Here the CDR3 DNA reads TGTGCCAGCAGCTTAGGGCTAGGGTGGAGAGTGTGGGCTTACAATGAGCAGTTCTTC. The whole variable domain, filled in from reference TRBV7-9 and TRBJ2-1, reads DTGVSQNPRHKITKRGQNVTFRCDPISEHNRLYWYRQTLGQGPEFLTYFQNEAQLEKSRLLSDRFSAERPKGSFSTLEIQRTEQGDSAMYLCASSLGLGWRVWAYNEQFFGPGTRLTVL.

This chain connects TRBV2 to TRBJ2-3; D uncertain. V was cut by 6 bases and J by 0 bases, with 10 bases left in between. The length of the CDR3 is 14 residues. Germline V gives CDR1 SNHLY, CDR2 FYNNEI. CDR3 in DNA: TGTGCCAGCAGAGACCGGTCTAGCACAGATACGCAGTATTTT. It codes for CASRDRSSTDTQYF. The entire variable domain, with the rest obtained from reference TRBV2 and TRBJ2-3, is as follows: EPEVTQTPSHQVTQMGQEVILRCVPISNHLYFYWYRQILGQKVEFLVSFYNNEISEKSEIFDDQFSVERPDGSNFTLKIRSTKLEDSAMYFCASRDRSSTDTQYFGPGTRLTVL.

The rearrangement links TRBV7-2 to TRBJ2-2; weak D call: TRBD2 (6 bases). This CDR3 region has 15 residues. The V end was cut by 7 bases, the J end by 6 bases, with 18 bases between. Germline V gene sequence: CDR1 SGHTA, CDR2 FQGNSA. The CDR3 region has the DNA TGTGCCAGCAAGAGGACTACGCTCTTCTCCGGGGAGCTGTTTTTT. Protein product: CASKRTTLFSGELFF.

The chain employs TRBV10-1 and TRBJ1-5, with D maybe TRBD1 (6 bases). The germline V and J ends were trimmed by 3 bases and 7 bases, with 10 bases remaining between them. The germline CDR1 and CDR2 sequences are WNHNN and SYGVQD (reference sequence). CDR3 size: 13 residues. CDR3 amino acids: CASSDQGLQPQHF. The CDR3 DNA reads TGCGCCAGCAGTGACCAGGGGTTACAGCCCCAGCATTTT.

The J gene is TRBJ2-7, the V gene TRBV11-3, with a weak D call TRBD2 (7 bases). Germline V CDR1 and CDR2: SGHNT, YENEEA. Deletions cut 5 bases from V and 6 bases from J, with 11 bases between. The CDR3 totals 12 residues. The chain's CDR3 is CASSEGEGEQYF. CDR3 in DNA: TGTGCCAGCAGCGAGGGGGAGGGCGAGCAGTACTTC.

The V call is TRBV25-1, the J call TRBJ1-1, with TRBD1 identical over 7 bases. J was trimmed by 1 base and V by 4 bases; bases with no gene match: 3. This CDR3 has 14 residues. CDR1 and CDR2 from the germline V gene are MGHDK and SYGVNS. The CDR3, as DNA: TGTGCCAGCAGTGGGACAGGCAGGAACACTGAAGCTTTCTTT. It codes for CASSGTGRNTEAFF. The complete variable domain, with remaining parts taken from reference TRBV25-1 and TRBJ1-1, reads EADIYQTPRYLVIGTGKKITLECSQTMGHDKMYWYQQDPGMELHLIHYSYGVNSTEKGDLSSESTVSRIRTEHFPLTLESARPSHTSQYLCASSGTGRNTEAFFGQGTRLTVV.

CDR3 in amino acids: CASSLRPLPGLAGGNSYNEQFF. The CDR3 coding sequence is TGTGCCAGCAGTTTAAGGCCCCTACCGGGACTAGCGGGGGGGAACTCCTACAATGAGCAGTTCTTC. V and J are TRBV27 and TRBJ2-1; 16 bases are a match to TRBD2. Per the germline V gene, CDR1 is MNHEY and CDR2 is SMNVEV (reference sequence). V lost 2 bases to trimming and J lost 0 bases; unmatched junction nucleotides: 13. This CDR3 has 22 residues.

The chain is built from TRBV7-9 and TRBJ2-7, with 13 bases lining up with TRBD2. From germline, CDR1 is SEHNR and CDR2 FQNEAQ (reference sequence). This CDR3 has 14 amino acids. With 6 bases clipped from V and 7 bases from J, the junction kept 6 bases outside the gene matches. The CDR3 sequence is CASRPLAGGDEQYF. The CDR3 DNA follows: TGTGCCAGCAGGCCACTAGCGGGAGGGGATGAGCAGTACTTC.

This chain links TRBV7-3 with TRBJ2-2; the match to TRBD2 covers 8 bases. The CDR3 runs to 17 residues. Per the germline V gene, CDR1 is SGHTA and CDR2 is FQGTGA. V lost 2 bases and J lost 3; bases outside the gene matches: 8. Here the CDR3 reads CASSLSPLADDTGELFF. The DNA of the CDR3 is TGTGCCAGCAGCTTATCCCCACTAGCGGACGACACCGGGGAGCTGTTTTTT.

The V gene is TRBV12-3 or TRBV12-4, the J gene TRBJ1-2; D unclear. This CDR3 is built from 11 residues. V dropped 4 bases and J dropped 8 bases, with 8 bases sitting between them. CDR3 residues: CASSWGVGYTF. CDR3 sequence (DNA): TGTGCCAGCAGTTGGGGAGTGGGCTACACCTTC.

This clone has a single count. This sequence joins TRBV5-1 and TRBJ2-5, with D possibly matching TRBD2 (6 bases). The CDR3 is made up of 15 amino acids. Trimming took 2 bases from V and 5 from J, leaving 16 bases between them. Germline-derived CDR1 and CDR2 are SGHRS and YFSETQ. DNA for the CDR3: TGCGCCAGCAGCTTCGGGGGATCTGGATTGGAGACCCAGTACTTC. It codes for CASSFGGSGLETQYF.

The genes are TRBV27 and TRBJ2-1, with D maybe TRBD2 (6 bases). Trimming removed 5 bases from V and 0 bases from J, with 14 bases in between. Germline V CDR1 and CDR2: MNHEY, SMNVEV (reference sequence). This CDR3 comprises 16 residues. CDR3 sequence reads: CASSGRGPSSYNEQFF. The CDR3 bases are TGTGCCAGCAGTGGGCGGGGACCGAGCTCCTACAATGAGCAGTTCTTC.

This rearrangement joins TRBV11-2 to TRBJ1-6; perhaps TRBD1 as D (5 bases). Germline-derived CDR1 and CDR2 are SGHAT and FQNNGV. The germline V and J ends were trimmed by 1 base and 8 bases, with 18 bases remaining between them. The CDR3 totals 17 residues. CDR3 loop: CASSLGRGPINHSPLHF. CDR3 DNA: TGTGCCAGCAGCTTAGGAAGGGGACCTATAAACCATTCACCCCTCCACTTT.

This sequence joins TRBV6-5 and TRBJ1-1; no definite D call. V was pared by 7 bases and J by 7 bases, with 13 bases between. Germline loops: CDR1 MNHEY, CDR2 SVGAGI. This CDR3 is built from 12 residues. CDR3 DNA: TGTGCCAGCAAGCGCTCGGGGTTTGAAGCTTTCTTT. Translating gives CASKRSGFEAFF.

J is TRBJ1-3 and V is TRBV6-5, with D tentatively TRBD1 (6 bases). The CDR3 is 13 amino acids. Germline CDR1 reads MNHEY; CDR2 reads SVGAGI. V lost 10 bases and J 3 bases, leaving 13 bases between the germline ends. In nucleotides, the CDR3 is TGTGCCACCCGGGGGGCAGGTGGAAACACCATATATTTT. Protein product: CATRGAGGNTIYF.

The chain has TRBV3-1 (or the pseudogene TRBV3-2) and TRBJ2-7, with D tentatively TRBD1 (6 bases). This CDR3 comprises 14 residues. V lost 2 bases and J 2 bases, leaving 10 bases between the germline ends. Per the germline V gene, CDR1 is LGHDT and CDR2 is YNNKEL (reference sequence). The CDR3 region has the DNA TGTGCCAGCAGCCAATCAGGGGTCCCCTACGAGCAGTACTTC. It specifies CASSQSGVPYEQYF.

The rearrangement uses TRBV27 and TRBJ2-2; 10 bases are shared with TRBD1. The CDR3 totals 16 residues. V gave up 6 bases and J gave up 5 bases; unmatched junction bases: 9. Germline V lookup: CDR1 MNHEY, CDR2 SMNVEV (reference sequence). CDR3 sequence reads: CASRKPGQGFTGELFF. The CDR3 coding sequence is TGTGCCAGCAGAAAACCGGGACAGGGGTTTACCGGGGAGCTGTTTTTT.

The genes are TRBV5-1 and TRBJ2-2; D is unclear. Germline V lookup: CDR1 SGHRS, CDR2 YFSETQ. V was shortened by 4 bases and J by 7 bases, with 8 bases between the two germline ends. The CDR3 is 12 amino acids. CDR3 sequence (DNA): TGCGCCAGCAGCAAGGTGGGCGGGGAGCTGTTTTTT. This translates into CASSKVGGELFF.

The chain recombines TRBV9 with TRBJ1-3; D is uncertain. V was pared by 1 base and J by 0 bases, with 17 bases between. The CDR3 consists of 18 residues. The germline V gene has CDR1 SGDLS and CDR2 YYNGEE. The CDR3 bases are TGTGCCAGCAGCGTATGGGCGCCTACCTCGAGCTCTGGAAACACCATATATTTT. This gives the protein CASSVWAPTSSSGNTIYF.

CDR3 in amino acids: CASSKQAPGGGVGELFF. The CDR3 DNA follows: TGTGCCAGCAGCAAACAGGCCCCAGGGGGCGGCGTCGGGGAGCTGTTTTTT. The chain combines TRBV7-3 with TRBJ2-2; TRBD1 matches 8 bases. The germline CDR1 and CDR2 sequences are SGHTA and FQGTGA. This CDR3 is built from 17 residues. The trim removed 5 bases at V and 7 bases at J, leaving 15 bases unmatched.

The chain couples TRBV20-1 to TRBJ2-7; D call uncertain. Trimming cost V 3 bases and J 2 bases, with 8 bases left between them. The CDR3 consists of 12 residues. The germline gives CDR1 DFQATT, CDR2 SNEGSKA (reference sequence). The CDR3 is CSASLRAYEQYF. The DNA for the CDR3 is TGCAGTGCTAGTCTGCGCGCCTACGAGCAGTACTTC.

The chain employs TRBV5-5 and TRBJ2-1, with 15 bases lining up with TRBD2. The ends lost 0 bases at V and 6 bases at J; junction bases unmatched: 4. CDR3 size: 17 residues. Germline assignment: CDR1 SGHKS and CDR2 YYEKEE (reference sequence). CDR3 bases: TGTGCCAGCAGCTTGGGGACTAGCGGGGGGGCCAGCAATGAGCAGTTCTTC. Translating it yields CASSLGTSGGASNEQFF.

The rearrangement uses TRBV28 and TRBJ2-7, with D perhaps matching TRBD2 (6 bases). With 6 bases removed from V and 2 bases from J, the gap between germline ends came to 8 bases. The CDR3 has 12 amino acids. The germline gives CDR1 MDHEN, CDR2 SYDVKM. CDR3 in amino acids: CASSGGTYEQYF. The CDR3 nucleotides are TGTGCCAGCAGCGGGGGTACCTACGAGCAGTACTTC. Variable domain in full (rest from reference TRBV28 and TRBJ2-7): DVKVTQSSRYLVKRTGEKVFLECVQDMDHENMFWYRQDPGLGLRLIYFSYDVKMKEKGDIPEGYSVSREKKERFSLILESASTNQTSMYLCASSGGTYEQYFGPGTRLTVT.

The chain uses TRBV10-2 and TRBJ2-3; 7 positions agree with TRBD2. Germline assignment: CDR1 WSHSY and CDR2 SAAADI. Losses at the gene ends were 8 bases for V and 2 bases for J; bases not matched to a gene: 4. CDR3 length: 13 residues. CDR3 nucleotide sequence: TGCGCCAGCGGTCTAGCGGTCACAGATACGCAGTATTTT. As protein: CASGLAVTDTQYF.

V is TRBV7-8 and J is TRBJ2-3; 7 positions match TRBD2. V trimming: 6 bases; J trimming: 6 bases; junction bases outside the gene matches: 15. This CDR3 region has 16 residues. Germline CDR1 SGHVS, CDR2 FQNEAQ. CDR3 loop: CASRLTPSGGIDTQYF. The CDR3 DNA is TGTGCCAGCAGACTTACCCCTAGCGGCGGAATTGATACGCAGTATTTT.

The V call is TRBV5-1, the J call TRBJ2-7; the D is unclear. Germline V gene lookup returns CDR1 SGHRS and CDR2 YFSETQ. Trimming cost V 1 base and J 0 bases, with 5 bases left between them. The CDR3 has 13 residues. CDR3 protein: CASSLSVSYEQYF. CDR3 nucleotides: TGCGCCAGCAGCTTGTCGGTCTCCTACGAGCAGTACTTC.